This T cell receptor beta chain originates from a study of glioma-infiltrating T cells. Study-wide points: Tissue and blood shared very few CDR3 sequences.

This clonotype was found once. The target antigen is unknown. In germline, CDR1 is SGHVS, CDR2 FQNEAQ. This CDR3 has 20 residues. V lost 5 bases and J 3 bases, leaving 32 bases between the germline ends. The iRepertoire nested amplicon-rescue multiplex PCR amplified TCR alpha and beta CDR3s from RNA. In TCRdb, the multiplex PCR reads were re-called with MiXCR into one record per CDR3 protein. Found here are around 170,000 distinct CDR3 sequences, around 40% of them singletons; the top ten hold 5% to 5.5%. Sequenced sample: glioma tissue, nonneoplastic brain tissue, or PBMCs (not recorded which). The chain couples TRBV7-8 to TRBJ2-7; D gene unclear. The receptor was derived from a human donor with low-grade glioma or glioblastoma, undergoing nonglioma brain surgery, or in good health (not recorded which). The CDR3 DNA reads as TGTGCCAGCAGCAGCTCAGTCTCAGAGCAAGAAGTCCCCCCTCTCTACGAGCAGTACTTC. Translating it yields CASSSSVSEQEVPPLYEQYF. Full variable domain (outside the CDR3, taken from reference TRBV7-8 and TRBJ2-7): GAGVSQSPRYKVAKRGQDVALRCDPISGHVSLFWYQQALGQGPEFLTYFQNEAQLDKSGLPSDRFFAERPEGSVSTLKIQRTQQEDSAVYLCASSSSVSEQEVPPLYEQYFGPGTRLTVT.